The clone carrying this T cell receptor beta chain was seen just once. Its antigen is undetermined. These data come from a study of cytomegalovirus exposure and HLA in healthy donors. With 60 Vbeta and 13 Jbeta primers, the PCR was carried out. Assay used: immunoSEQ multiplex PCR; TCRdb lists only in-frame clones, some missing. The sample holds about 140,000 clones, roughly 80% seen once. The study, taken as a whole, reports: In a later analysis, a missense DCLRE1C variant was linked to TCR beta V- and J-gene trimming.

The specimen sequenced was PBMCs. The source of this sequence is a female donor in good health and CMV-seronegative.

The CDR3 nucleotides read TGTGCCAGCAGCTTTGGAGGGGGCCGCACAGATACGCAGTATTTT. This encodes CASSFGGGRTDTQYF. The rearrangement links TRBV11-2 to TRBJ2-3, with D possibly matching TRBD1 (7 bases). The V gene's germline CDR1 is SGHAT and CDR2 FQNNGV. V was clipped by 3 bases and J by 1 base, with 11 bases between them. CDR3 length: 15 residues.